Listed here is a single T cell receptor (beta chain). Antigen unknown. Reverse transcription of 0.5 to 1 ug RNA was performed with random hexamers. MiXCR was run by TCRdb on the immunoSEQ multiplex PCR reads, yielding one entry per CDR3 protein. The repertoire includes about 130,000 distinct CDR3 sequences, around 94% of them detected once, and around 0.12% sits in the top ten. This specimen belongs to a study of CD8 T cells in Susac syndrome. Whole-study results and caveats: The authors acknowledged that their TCR sequencing and HLA analysis involved a relatively small number of individuals.

Sequencing of TCR beta was performed on blood CD8+ and CD4+ T cells. In the multiple sclerosis control group, patients were treatment-naive and had stable or active relapsing-remitting disease. The CD8+ and CD4+ T cells were isolated magnetically using a negative isolation approach, whereas the TEMRA cells were enriched by FACS. The CDR3 is 17 amino acids. Germline assignment: CDR1 MGHDK and CDR2 SYGVNS. V lost 2 bases to trimming and J lost 0 bases, with 16 bases between them. The chain joins TRBV25-1 to TRBJ1-2; TRBD1 is a possible D gene (5 bases). The sequencing input was CD4+ T cells from PBMCs. The TCR was taken from a human donor with multiple sclerosis. CDR3 in amino acids: CASSEGDLYPTNYGYTF. The CDR3 region has the DNA TGTGCCAGCAGTGAAGGGGACCTATACCCAACTAACTATGGCTACACCTTC.